What follows are 27 T cell receptor beta chains derived from one specimen sequenced in a study of cytomegalovirus exposure and HLA in healthy donors. PCR involved 60 Vbeta and 13 Jbeta primers. The protocol was immunoSEQ multiplex PCR, while the TCRdb copy is restricted to in-frame clones and leaves out a portion. The sample records under 200,000 clones, approximately 80% being singletons. Sequenced input: PBMCs. These receptors were taken from a woman in her 50s in good health and CMV-seronegative.

This clone was recorded a few times. CDR3 nucleotides: TGTGCCAGCAGTCCACTGGGGGGGGCATCCGAGCAGTACTTC. Its protein product is CASSPLGGASEQYF. The V gene is TRBV28, the J gene TRBJ2-7; D possibly corresponds to TRBD2 (7 bases). V shed 5 bases and J shed 6 bases, with 17 bases lying between them. The germline V gene encodes CDR1 MDHEN and CDR2 SYDVKM. This CDR3 has 14 residues.

The table lists this clone with a few counts. The chain couples TRBV5-4 to TRBJ2-5, with TRBD1 as a possible D gene (6 bases). CDR3 length equals 13 residues. V lost 2 bases and J lost 5, with 10 bases in between. The V gene's germline CDR1 is SGHNT and CDR2 YYREEE (reference sequence). This CDR3 reads CASSFAQGETQYF. In nucleotides, the CDR3 is TGTGCCAGCAGCTTTGCGCAGGGGGAGACCCAGTACTTC. The full variable domain, its missing parts supplied by reference TRBV5-4 and TRBJ2-5, is ETGVTQSPTHLIKTRGQQVTLRCSSQSGHNTVSWYQQALGQGPQFIFQYYREEENGRGNFPPRFSGLQFPNYSSELNVNALELDDSALYLCASSFAQGETQYFGPGTRLLVL.

This clone occurred once. This rearrangement joins TRBV9 to TRBJ1-2; D is ambiguous. Germline CDR1 and CDR2: SGDLS and YYNGEE. CDR3 length equals 13 residues. Trimming shortened V by 0 bases and J by 2 bases, and 5 bases separated the two germline ends. CDR3 in amino acids: CASSVGGNYGYTF. CDR3 nucleotide sequence: TGTGCCAGCAGCGTAGGCGGGAACTATGGCTACACCTTC.

The gene calls are TRBV6-5 and TRBJ2-7; 7 nucleotides align to TRBD2. This CDR3 is built from 14 residues. Germline loops: CDR1 MNHEY, CDR2 SVGAGI. After removal of 5 bases from V and 6 bases from J, the junction contained 10 bases not matched to a gene. CDR3 DNA: TGTGCCAGCAGTCAGACCTCACCGGGAGGCGAGCAGTACTTC. Protein sequence: CASSQTSPGGEQYF.

The chain joins TRBV19 to TRBJ1-2; D not certain. The germline gives CDR1 LNHDA, CDR2 SQIVND (reference sequence). Trimming took off 1 base at V and 5 bases at J, with 8 bases between the two ends. The CDR3 is 13 residues long. The CDR3 DNA follows: TGTGCCAGTAGTATAGTGGCCCAATATGGCTACACCTTC. The encoded protein is CASSIVAQYGYTF.

The DNA of the CDR3 is TGTGCCAGCAGTTTTAGGGACAGGGGAAGATTCACTGAAGCTTTCTTT. Protein: CASSFRDRGRFTEAFF. The chain couples TRBV28 to TRBJ1-1, with 10 bases that match TRBD1. This CDR3 is 16 amino acids long. The ends lost 3 bases at V and 4 bases at J; junction bases unmatched: 8. Germline V gives CDR1 MDHEN, CDR2 SYDVKM.

The rearrangement links TRBV15 to TRBJ1-1; D ambiguous. The CDR3 runs to 13 residues. Between the trimmed V and J ends, which lost 6 bases and 0 bases, there was a span of 8 bases. In germline, CDR1 is LNHNV, CDR2 YYDKDF (reference sequence). The chain's CDR3 is CATSHSMNTEAFF. The CDR3 DNA is TGTGCCACCAGTCATAGCATGAACACTGAAGCTTTCTTT. The full variable domain, its missing parts supplied by reference TRBV15 and TRBJ1-1, is DAMVIQNPRYQVTQFGKPVTLSCSQTLNHNVMYWYQQKSSQAPKLLFHYYDKDFNNEADTPDNFQSRRPNTSFCFLDIRSPGLGDTAMYLCATSHSMNTEAFFGQGTRLTVV.

The rearrangement joins TRBV20-1 to TRBJ2-3, with D tentatively TRBD2 (5 bases). CDR1 is DFQATT and CDR2 is SNEGSKA in the germline V gene (reference sequence). CDR3 size: 10 residues. CDR3 coding DNA: TGCAGAGAGGAGGAGAATACGCAGTATTTT. This encodes CREEENTQYF.

Only a few counts were recorded for this clone. The chain joins TRBV5-1 to TRBJ2-5; 9 nucleotides match TRBD1. Germline CDR1 and CDR2: SGHRS and YFSETQ. V was pared by 1 base and J by 5 bases, with 9 bases of the junction left unmatched. There are 16 residues in the CDR3. CDR3 sequence: CASSLTGQGQLETQYF. In DNA form, the CDR3 reads TGCGCCAGCAGCTTGACTGGACAGGGGCAACTGGAGACCCAGTACTTC.

The V and J genes are TRBV29-1 and TRBJ2-5, with D maybe TRBD1 (6 bases). V shed 3 bases and J shed 5 bases, with 13 bases lying between them. Germline CDR1 is SQVTM and CDR2 is ANQGSEA. This CDR3 is built from 13 residues. The chain's CDR3 is CSVDMGAGETQYF. In DNA, the CDR3 is TGCAGCGTTGATATGGGGGCCGGGGAGACCCAGTACTTC.

The chain couples TRBV27 to TRBJ2-7, with 11 bases matching TRBD1. The CDR3 loop spans 14 amino acids. J was trimmed by 5 bases and V by 5 bases; bases with no gene match: 5. Germline-derived CDR1 and CDR2 are MNHEY and SMNVEV (reference sequence). The CDR3 reads CASSPGQGGNEQYF. CDR3 nucleotides: TGTGCCAGCAGTCCGGGACAGGGGGGCAACGAGCAGTACTTC.

This clone was seen more than once but under ten times. The V and J genes are TRBV14 and TRBJ2-7; TRBD2 matches at 10 bases. The CDR3 consists of 15 residues. The ends lost 6 bases at V and 4 bases at J; junction bases unmatched: 9. Germline V gene data show CDR1 as SGHDN and CDR2 as FVKESK. This CDR3 is CASRQSGGASYEQYF. CDR3 in DNA: TGTGCCAGCAGACAAAGCGGGGGGGCGAGTTACGAGCAGTACTTC. The entire variable domain, with the rest obtained from reference TRBV14 and TRBJ2-7, is as follows: EAGVTQFPSHSVIEKGQTVTLRCDPISGHDNLYWYRRVMGKEIKFLLHFVKESKQDESGMPNNRFLAERTGGTYSTLKVQPAELEDSGVYFCASRQSGGASYEQYFGPGTRLTVT.

The chain uses TRBV2 and TRBJ2-7; D is possibly TRBD1 (7 bases). The CDR3 is made up of 14 amino acids. Germline V gene data show CDR1 as SNHLY and CDR2 as FYNNEI. The V end was cut by 4 bases, the J end by 4 bases, with 14 bases between. The CDR3 region has the DNA TGTGCCAGCAGTGGGGGCAGGGGGGAGTACGAGCAGTACTTC. This sequence encodes CASSGGRGEYEQYF.

The chain couples TRBV9 to TRBJ2-7; D might be TRBD1 (7 bases). Germline V gene data show CDR1 as SGDLS and CDR2 as YYNGEE. This CDR3 region has 15 residues. Trimming removed 0 bases at V and 0 bases at J, with 10 bases between. In DNA, the CDR3 is TGTGCCAGCAGCGTAGGCGGGACAGCCTCCTACGAGCAGTACTTC. Translating it yields CASSVGGTASYEQYF.

The rearrangement uses TRBV7-9 and TRBJ1-1; possibly TRBD1 for D (6 bases). V was clipped by 6 bases and J by 2 bases, with 16 bases between them. The CDR3 covers 15 residues. Germline CDR1 reads SEHNR; CDR2 reads FQNEAQ (reference sequence). The CDR3 DNA reads as TGTGCCAGCAGTCAGAACGTGGGGGCTAACACTGAAGCTTTCTTT. Amino acids: CASSQNVGANTEAFF.

This clone was detected a few times. The J gene is TRBJ2-2, the V gene TRBV5-1, with 8 bases that match TRBD2. V was pared by 2 bases and J by 0 bases, with 12 bases of the junction left unmatched. This CDR3 comprises 19 residues. Germline values: CDR1 SGHRS, CDR2 YFSETQ. CDR3 nucleotides: TGCGCCAGCAGCTTACTTTCGGTGGCGGGAGGCCCGAACACCGGGGAGCTGTTTTTT. It yields the protein CASSLLSVAGGPNTGELFF.

The chain combines TRBV28 with TRBJ2-7; 11 bases align to TRBD2. In germline, CDR1 is MDHEN, CDR2 SYDVKM. With 5 bases clipped from V and 2 bases from J, the junction kept 14 bases outside the gene matches. The CDR3 spans 18 residues. The CDR3: CASSLSPLGTSGTYEQYF. The DNA of the CDR3 is TGTGCCAGCAGTCTATCACCCCTCGGGACTAGCGGTACCTACGAGCAGTACTTC.

This chain connects TRBV6-6 to TRBJ2-7; maybe TRBD1 (5 bases). Germline CDR1 reads MNHNY; CDR2 reads SVGAGI (reference sequence). The V and J ends lost 4 bases and 0 bases respectively, with 13 bases between them. The CDR3 is 15 amino acids. The CDR3 DNA reads TGTGCCAGCAGTTCGCGGACAAGGAGCTCCTACGAGCAGTACTTC. The encoded protein is CASSSRTRSSYEQYF.

This clone came up a few times. The chain uses TRBV25-1 and TRBJ2-4; 7 nucleotides agree with TRBD2. V shed 6 bases, J shed 2 bases, and the junction held 7 bases outside the gene matches. The CDR3 sequence is 15 residues long. Per the germline V gene, CDR1 is MGHDK and CDR2 is SYGVNS. The CDR3 sequence: CASSGRELSKNIQYF. The DNA for the CDR3 is TGTGCCAGCAGCGGGCGGGAGTTGTCCAAAAACATTCAGTACTTC.

The rearrangement links TRBV7-2 to TRBJ2-7; tentative D call: TRBD2 (5 bases). This CDR3 contains 14 residues. In germline, CDR1 is SGHTA, CDR2 FQGNSA. V lost 5 bases and J 7 bases, leaving 18 bases between the germline ends. DNA of the CDR3: TGTGCCAGCAGCCGAGTCCTAGTTACGGGGGAGCAGTACTTC. As protein: CASSRVLVTGEQYF.

This clone appeared once. This sequence joins TRBV28 and TRBJ2-3, with a tentative D call TRBD1 (6 bases). Germline assignment: CDR1 MDHEN and CDR2 SYDVKM. Trimming shortened V by 3 bases and J by 3 bases, and 13 bases separated the two germline ends. The CDR3 extends over 15 amino acids. This CDR3 is CASSFITGRTDTQYF. CDR3 sequence (DNA): TGTGCCAGCAGTTTTATCACAGGGCGAACAGATACGCAGTATTTT.

The chain links TRBV5-6 to TRBJ2-1; possible D gene TRBD1, 5 bases. Germline V gene lookup returns CDR1 SGHDT and CDR2 YYEEEE. The CDR3 loop spans 15 amino acids. V was cut by 0 bases and J by 5 bases, with 12 bases left in between. The CDR3 bases are TGTGCCAGCAGCTTGGATCGCAGGGCCCACAATGAGCAGTTCTTC. Its protein product is CASSLDRRAHNEQFF.

J is TRBJ1-6 and V is TRBV6-5; 7 positions agree with TRBD1. The CDR3 loop spans 14 amino acids. Looked up from germline, CDR1 is MNHEY and CDR2 is SVGAGI. Trimming at V came to 6 bases and at J to 10 bases, leaving 9 bases not matched to a gene. CDR3 sequence: CASSRQGRGSPLHF. The CDR3 nucleotides are TGTGCCAGCAGCCGACAGGGAAGGGGATCACCCCTCCACTTT.

This chain joins TRBV5-1 and TRBJ2-7; 8 bases map to TRBD2. CDR3 length: 16 residues. Per germline, CDR1 SGHRS and CDR2 YFSETQ. V was clipped by 4 bases and J by 6 bases; unmatched bases: 15. CDR3 in amino acids: CASSSGNTGGRGEQYF. CDR3 nucleotides: TGCGCCAGCAGCAGTGGGAATACGGGGGGGCGTGGCGAGCAGTACTTC.

This sequence joins TRBV5-1 and TRBJ1-2, with TRBD1 matching 12 bases. Unmatched junction bases numbered 3, after V lost 3 bases and J lost 6 bases. The CDR3 is made up of 14 amino acids. Germline loops: CDR1 SGHRS, CDR2 YFSETQ. CDR3 in amino acids: CASSSGTGGDGYTF. CDR3 sequence (DNA): TGCGCCAGCAGCTCCGGGACAGGGGGCGATGGCTACACCTTC.

The V gene is TRBV10-3, the J gene TRBJ2-5; D is perhaps TRBD2 (6 bases). This CDR3 has 14 residues. CDR1 ENHRY and CDR2 SYGVKD come from the germline V gene. V lost 5 bases and J lost 2, with 12 bases in between. Written as DNA, the CDR3 is TGTGCCATCAGTCAAATAGCGGCACAAGAGACCCAGTACTTC. Protein product: CAISQIAAQETQYF.

Here the CDR3 DNA reads TGTGCCAGCAGCACGGGGGGTGTTTCGCCTCGGGCCGGGGAGCTGTTTTTT. This translates into CASSTGGVSPRAGELFF. This chain uses TRBV7-3 with TRBJ2-2, with TRBD2 identical over 7 bases. Germline V gene sequence: CDR1 SGHTA, CDR2 FQGTGA. The CDR3 is 17 residues long. Losses at the gene ends were 5 bases for V and 6 bases for J; bases not matched to a gene: 15.